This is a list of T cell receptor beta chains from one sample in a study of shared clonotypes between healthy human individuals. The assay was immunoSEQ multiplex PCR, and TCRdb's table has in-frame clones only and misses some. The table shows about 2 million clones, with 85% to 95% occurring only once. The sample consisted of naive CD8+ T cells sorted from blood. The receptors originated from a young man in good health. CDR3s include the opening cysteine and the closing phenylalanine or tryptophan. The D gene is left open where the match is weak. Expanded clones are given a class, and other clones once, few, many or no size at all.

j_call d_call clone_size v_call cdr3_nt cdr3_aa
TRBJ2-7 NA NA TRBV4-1 TGCGCCAGCAGCCAAGGCAGGGGAGGGTACGAGCAGTACTTC CASSQGRGGYEQYF
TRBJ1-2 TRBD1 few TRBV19 TGTGCCAGTCTTGGGACAGAGCATGGCTACACCTTC CASLGTEHGYTF
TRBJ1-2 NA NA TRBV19 TGTGCCACCGGCGGGGGCTCCAGGAGCTATGGCTACACCTTC CATGGGSRSYGYTF
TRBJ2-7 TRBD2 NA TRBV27 TGTGCCAGCAGTGCCGGGCCGGGACTAGCGGTCTACGAGCAGTACTTC CASSAGPGLAVYEQYF
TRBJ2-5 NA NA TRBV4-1 TGCGCCAGCAGCCAAGAGGACCCGGAGACCCAGTACTTC CASSQEDPETQYF
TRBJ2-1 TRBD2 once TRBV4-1 TGCGCCAGCAGCCAAGAGGCGCTAGCGGGCAATGAGCAGTTCTTC CASSQEALAGNEQFF
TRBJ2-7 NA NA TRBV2 TGTGCCAGCAGTGACAGGGACGAGGACCCCTACGAGCAGTACTTC CASSDRDEDPYEQYF
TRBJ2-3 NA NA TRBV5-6 TGTGCCAGCAGCTTCGGGGTCGGGGCAGATACGCAGTATTTT CASSFGVGADTQYF
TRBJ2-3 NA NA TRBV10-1 TGCGCCAGCAGTGACGGCAGGTCCACAGATACGCAGTATTTT CASSDGRSTDTQYF
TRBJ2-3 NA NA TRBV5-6 TGTGCCAGCAGCTGGAGGAGGTCGGATACGCAGTATTTT CASSWRRSDTQYF
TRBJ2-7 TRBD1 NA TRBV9 TGTGCCAGCAGCTTGTACCGGGACAGTTCCTACGAGCAGTACTTC CASSLYRDSSYEQYF
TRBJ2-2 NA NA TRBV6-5 TGTGCCAGCAGTTGGTCGGGGGCCGGTGGGGAGCTGTTTTTT CASSWSGAGGELFF
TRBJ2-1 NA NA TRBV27 TGTGCCAGCAGTAAAGACCAAGGTATTGAGCAGTTCTTC CASSKDQGIEQFF
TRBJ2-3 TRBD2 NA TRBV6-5 TGTGCCAGCCGCTTAGCGGGAGGGTCCACAGATACGCAGTATTTT CASRLAGGSTDTQYF
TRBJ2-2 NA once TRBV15 TGTGCCACCAAACCGCCGGGACTGGAGAACACCGGGGAGCTGTTTTTT CATKPPGLENTGELFF
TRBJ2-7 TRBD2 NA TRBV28 TGTGCCAGCAGTTTCCATGGGGAGGGAGTGTACGAGCAGTACTTC CASSFHGEGVYEQYF
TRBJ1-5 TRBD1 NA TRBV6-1 TGTGCCAGCAGTGAAGACGGGTACAGGGGGGACAATCAGCCCCAGCATTTT CASSEDGYRGDNQPQHF
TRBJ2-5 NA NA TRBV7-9 TGTGCCAGCAGCTTAGCCGAACAAGAGACCCAGTACTTC CASSLAEQETQYF